What follows are 26 T cell receptor beta chains derived from one specimen sequenced in a study of blood T cells in healthy people across ages. It was with a sample-barcoded 5' primer and a J-beta primer mix that a second PCR of roughly 6 to 11 cycles was run. TCRdb processed the 5' RACE reads anew with MiXCR; each CDR3 protein has one entry. The data show more than 1,000,000 distinct CDR3 sequences, under 30% seen once. The sample also formed part of further work on T cells of mothers and their children.

Specimen: blood. Receptors originate from a girl aged 2 to 10 in good health.

This clonotype was counted between two and nine times. The genes are TRBV28 and TRBJ2-5; a weak D match, TRBD2 (5 bases). This CDR3 has 15 amino acids. Germline values: CDR1 MDHEN, CDR2 SYDVKM. V was shortened by 5 bases and J by 1 base, with 14 bases between the two germline ends. The CDR3 DNA is TGTGCCAGCAGTAGGATCGGACTTACCCAAGAGACCCAGTACTTC. The encoded protein is CASSRIGLTQETQYF.

This clonotype was seen just once. Relative to the germline gene, one junction end is altered; a read error may explain this. The V call is TRBV9, the J call TRBJ1-4; D remains unclear. The length of the CDR3 is 15 residues. Germline loops: CDR1 SGDLS, CDR2 YYNGEE. The CDR3 DNA reads as TGTGCCAGCGGCGTAGCGGGTGGGGTAGGGGAAAAACTGTTTTTT. Its translation: CASGVAGGVGEKLFF.

The table lists this clonotype with a count of one. The chain uses TRBV9 and TRBJ1-1; D is undetermined. The germline CDR1 and CDR2 sequences are SGDLS and YYNGEE. The CDR3 length is 13 residues. Trimming left V 0 bases short and J 4 bases short, with 7 bases between. CDR3 sequence reads: CASSVDLRTEAFF. The CDR3 nucleotides read TGTGCCAGCAGCGTAGATCTTCGCACTGAAGCTTTCTTT.

V is TRBV27 and J is TRBJ1-6; unclear D gene. Trimming removed 2 bases from V and 9 bases from J, with 8 bases in between. The CDR3 contains 13 residues. Germline CDR1 and CDR2: MNHEY and SMNVEV (reference sequence). The CDR3 DNA sequence: TGTGCCAGCAGTTTAGGGTCTTTTTCACCCCTCCACTTT. Its protein is CASSLGSFSPLHF.

This clonotype has more than one count but fewer than ten. The chain joins TRBV7-2 to TRBJ2-5; D not certain. The DNA end lines up better with TRBJ2-7; the J call may be wrong. This CDR3 spans 12 amino acids. In germline, CDR1 is SGHTA, CDR2 FQGNSA. CDR3 sequence (DNA): TGTGCCAGCAGCTTAGCTCTACACGAGCAGTACTTC. It translates to CASSLALHEQYF.

The genes are TRBV4-3 and TRBJ1-2; perhaps TRBD1 as D (6 bases). Looked up from germline, CDR1 is LGHNA and CDR2 is YSLEER. The CDR3 has 15 amino acids. Between the trimmed V and J ends, which lost 0 bases and 5 bases, there was a span of 13 bases. This CDR3 reads CASSQEPDSVYGYTF. The CDR3, as DNA: TGCGCCAGCAGCCAAGAACCGGACAGCGTATATGGCTACACCTTC.

This clonotype was counted only a few times. The chain carries TRBV3-1 and TRBJ1-2; D possibly corresponds to TRBD1 (6 bases). V lost 2 bases and J 11 bases, leaving 21 bases between the germline ends. The CDR3 is made up of 15 amino acids. Germline V lookup: CDR1 LGHDT, CDR2 YNNKEL (reference sequence). The CDR3 loop reads CASSQMVAGASGYTF. For the CDR3, the DNA is TGTGCCAGCAGCCAAATGGTGGCAGGGGCAAGTGGTTACACCTTC.

Ten or more counts support this clonotype. CDR3 in amino acids: CASRAGYEQYF. In nucleotides, the CDR3 is TGTGCCAGTAGGGCAGGATACGAGCAGTACTTC. The chain couples TRBV28 to TRBJ2-7, with D uncertain. The CDR3 loop spans 11 amino acids. Germline V CDR1 and CDR2: MDHEN, SYDVKM. Trimming stripped 9 bases from V and 4 bases from J, with 10 bases between. Together with reference TRBV28 and TRBJ2-7, the CDR3 gives the full variable domain: DVKVTQSSRYLVKRTGEKVFLECVQDMDHENMFWYRQDPGLGLRLIYFSYDVKMKEKGDIPEGYSVSREKKERFSLILESASTNQTSMYLCASRAGYEQYFGPGTRLTVT.

This clonotype was recorded a few times. The chain recombines TRBV27 with TRBJ2-5; tentative D call: TRBD1 (6 bases). Matching the DNA end better, TRBJ2-7 makes the J call doubtful. This CDR3 contains 13 residues. Looked up from germline, CDR1 is MNHEY and CDR2 is SMNVEV (reference sequence). Written as DNA, the CDR3 is TGTGCCAGCGGGGCAGGGGCCACCTACGAGCAGTACTTC. Translation: CASGAGATYEQYF.

The chain uses TRBV4-1 and TRBJ2-5; D is undetermined. The CDR3 is 13 residues long. CDR1 and CDR2 from the germline V gene are MGHRA and YSYEKL. Trimming cost V 1 base and J 1 base, with 4 bases left between them. DNA for the CDR3: TGCGCCAGCAGCCAAGTTATCCAAGAGACCCAGTACTTC. Residues: CASSQVIQETQYF.

The CDR3 sequence is CASSLGVTGGGSPLHF. CDR3 coding DNA: TGCGCCAGCAGCTTGGGGGTGACAGGGGGCGGATCACCCCTCCACTTT. This sequence joins TRBV5-1 and TRBJ1-6, with TRBD1 matching over 10 bases. This CDR3 spans 16 amino acids. The V segment lost 0 bases and the J segment 10 bases; nucleotides outside the gene matches: 7. From germline, CDR1 is SGHRS and CDR2 YFSETQ.

This clonotype was counted a few times. The chain has TRBV3-1 and TRBJ2-1; the D gene is possibly TRBD1 (6 bases). Trimming shortened V by 6 bases and J by 9 bases, and 15 bases separated the two germline ends. CDR1 and CDR2 (germline): LGHDT, YNNKEL (reference sequence). This CDR3 has 13 amino acids. The CDR3 here is CASRVSGGGEQFF. CDR3 in DNA: TGTGCCAGCAGAGTAAGTGGGGGCGGTGAGCAGTTCTTC.

In this sample, this clonotype turned up a few times. The chain carries TRBV11-1 and TRBJ2-1, with 14 nucleotides matching TRBD2. Germline-derived CDR1 and CDR2 are SGHAT and FQDESV (reference sequence). Trimming took 5 bases from V and 0 from J; bases not matched to a gene: 15. There are 21 residues in the CDR3. CDR3 loop: CASSQLQPGTSGSLSYNEQFF. In DNA, the CDR3 is TGTGCCAGCAGCCAACTCCAGCCCGGGACTAGCGGGAGTCTCTCCTACAATGAGCAGTTCTTC.

The rearrangement links TRBV6-5 to TRBJ2-1; 13 bases fit TRBD2. In germline, CDR1 is MNHEY, CDR2 SVGAGI. The CDR3 loop spans 19 amino acids. V shed 1 base and J 6 bases; nucleotides not matched to a gene: 12. The CDR3 spells CASSYFLLGGLAGSNEQFF. Written as DNA, the CDR3 is TGTGCCAGCAGTTACTTCTTACTGGGGGGACTAGCGGGATCCAATGAGCAGTTCTTC.

The chain has TRBV11-2 and TRBJ2-1; 7 positions agree with TRBD2. This CDR3 comprises 16 residues. Trimming removed 0 bases from V and 8 bases from J; junction bases left unmatched: 10. Germline assignment: CDR1 SGHAT and CDR2 FQNNGV. The CDR3: CASSLDLRGDRDEQFF. Here the CDR3 DNA reads TGTGCCAGCAGCTTAGATTTACGGGGGGATAGGGATGAGCAGTTCTTC.

On this clonotype itself: As the CDR3 is not closed by the conserved phenylalanine or tryptophan, this likely results from a read error. The chain employs TRBV15 and TRBJ2-3, with TRBD1 as a possible D gene (6 bases). Trimming removed 0 bases at V and 3 bases at J, with 10 bases between. This CDR3 comprises 15 residues. The germline V gene has CDR1 LNHNV and CDR2 YYDKDF (reference sequence). For the CDR3, the DNA is TGTGCCACCAGCAGAGAATACAGGGAGACAGATACGCAGTATTCT. Residues: CATSREYRETDTQYS.

V is TRBV5-1 and J is TRBJ2-2; a weak D match, TRBD2 (5 bases). Germline loops: CDR1 SGHRS, CDR2 YFSETQ. V lost 2 bases and J 3 bases, leaving 14 bases between the germline ends. This CDR3 has 16 amino acids. The CDR3 region is CASSFRTVRDTGELFF. CDR3 nucleotide sequence: TGCGCCAGCAGCTTCAGAACAGTGAGGGACACCGGGGAGCTGTTTTTT.

This clonotype was recorded a few times. Here the CDR3 DNA reads TGCAGTGCTAAAGGTGGCTACACCTTC. This encodes CSAKGGYTF. V gene TRBV20-1 combines with J gene TRBJ1-2; D not certain. This CDR3 is 9 amino acids long. The V gene's germline CDR1 is DFQATT and CDR2 SNEGSKA (reference sequence). Trimming took 4 bases from V and 7 from J, leaving 4 bases between them.

This clonotype was counted only a few times. The chain recombines TRBV6-5 with TRBJ1-2; D gene unclear. Germline loops: CDR1 MNHEY, CDR2 SVGAGI. V lost 0 bases and J 1 base, leaving 15 bases between the germline ends. The CDR3 sequence is 17 residues long. This CDR3 is CASSYSISETVNYGYTF. Written as DNA, the CDR3 is TGTGCCAGCAGTTACTCGATTTCAGAAACCGTTAACTATGGCTACACCTTC.

A few counts support this clonotype. The V gene is TRBV7-9, the J gene TRBJ2-6; D unresolved. Germline V gene lookup returns CDR1 SEHNR and CDR2 FQNEAQ (reference sequence). The V end lost 5 bases, the J end lost 0 bases, and 8 bases lay between the germline ends. This CDR3 is built from 15 residues. The CDR3 DNA reads TGTGCCAGCAGCCTTCGACTCTCTGGGGCCAACGTCCTGACTTTC. Protein: CASSLRLSGANVLTF. The entire variable domain, with the rest obtained from reference TRBV7-9 and TRBJ2-6, is as follows: DTGVSQNPRHKITKRGQNVTFRCDPISEHNRLYWYRQTLGQGPEFLTYFQNEAQLEKSRLLSDRFSAERPKGSFSTLEIQRTEQGDSAMYLCASSLRLSGANVLTFGAGSRLTVL.

This chain links TRBV29-1 with TRBJ2-2; 8 bases fit TRBD2. Unmatched junction bases numbered 7, after V lost 2 bases and J lost 2 bases. CDR3 size: 16 residues. The germline CDR1 and CDR2 sequences are SQVTM and ANQGSEA. The CDR3 DNA reads as TGCAGCGTTGAAATTGACACTAGCGGCAACACCGGGGAGCTGTTTTTT. The encoded protein is CSVEIDTSGNTGELFF.

This clonotype has just a few counts. The chain joins TRBV27 to TRBJ2-3; TRBD2 aligns across 10 bases. The CDR3 covers 19 residues. Germline V gene data show CDR1 as MNHEY and CDR2 as SMNVEV (reference sequence). Unmatched junction bases numbered 14, after V lost 2 bases and J lost 3 bases. The chain's CDR3 is CASSLRLAGAVGKTDTQYF. The DNA for the CDR3 is TGTGCCAGCAGTTTAAGGCTAGCGGGAGCGGTGGGTAAAACAGATACGCAGTATTTT.

This clonotype was picked up a small number of times. The V call is TRBV7-2, the J call TRBJ2-7; unclear D gene. CDR1 is SGHTA, CDR2 FQGNSA, per germline. Between the trimmed V and J ends, which lost 5 bases and 6 bases, there was a span of 14 bases. CDR3 length equals 13 residues. CDR3 DNA sequence: TGTGCCAGCAGCCCCCCTTCGCCCCTCGAGCAGTACTTC. Amino acid sequence: CASSPPSPLEQYF. Drawing the rest from reference TRBV7-2 and TRBJ2-7, the complete variable domain is GAGVSQSPSNKVTEKGKDVELRCDPISGHTALYWYRQSLGQGLEFLIYFQGNSAPDKSGLPSDRFSAERTGGSVSTLTIQRTQQEDSAVYLCASSPPSPLEQYFGPGTRLTVT.

The sample holds a few counts of this clonotype. The chain employs TRBV9 and TRBJ2-5; 10 positions match TRBD2. The J call is in doubt because the DNA end fits TRBJ2-7 better. The CDR3 runs 17 residues. CDR1 and CDR2 (germline): SGDLS, YYNGEE. CDR3: CASSVGPAGGRDDEQYF. Here the CDR3 DNA reads TGTGCCAGCAGCGTAGGCCCAGCGGGAGGGAGAGACGACGAGCAGTACTTC.

This clonotype was seen more than once but under ten times. The genes are TRBV11-2 and TRBJ2-5; 8 positions agree with TRBD2. The CDR3 is 15 amino acids. The J segment lost 3 bases and the V segment lost 1 base, leaving 4 bases of the junction unmatched. In germline, CDR1 is SGHAT, CDR2 FQNNGV. The CDR3 region is CASSLGQLAEETQYF. The CDR3 DNA follows: TGTGCCAGCAGCTTAGGCCAACTAGCGGAAGAGACCCAGTACTTC. The variable domain in full, with the rest retrieved from reference TRBV11-2 and TRBJ2-5, is EAGVAQSPRYKIIEKRQSVAFWCNPISGHATLYWYQQILGQGPKLLIQFQNNGVVDDSQLPKDRFSAERLKGVDSTLKIQPAKLEDSAVYLCASSLGQLAEETQYFGPGTRLLVL.

The V gene is TRBV12-5, the J gene TRBJ1-3, with D hard to call. The CDR3 has 14 amino acids. The germline V gene encodes CDR1 LGHNT and CDR2 FRNRAP. V lost 2 bases and J 3 bases, leaving 8 bases between the germline ends. CDR3 in amino acids: CASGLHQDGNTIYF. CDR3 DNA: TGTGCTAGTGGTTTGCACCAGGATGGAAACACCATATATTTT. Filled out from reference TRBV12-5 and TRBJ1-3, the complete variable domain reads DARVTQTPRHKVTEMGQEVTMRCQPILGHNTVFWYRQTMMQGLELLAYFRNRAPLDDSGMPKDRFSAEMPDATLATLKIQPSEPRDSAVYFCASGLHQDGNTIYFGEGSWLTVV.